Sequencing of this T cell receptor beta chain was carried out in a study of blood T cells in healthy people across ages. Notes on the study in general: Roughly linear age-related decline in beta diversity appeared, significant by age about 40.

Healthy Russian Caucasian donors spanned ages about 6 to 95 years. For this clonotype: As yet, its antigen is unknown.

Germline CDR1 MNHEY, CDR2 SMNVEV (reference sequence). The CDR3 has 10 residues. Sample-barcoded 5' priming and a J-beta primer mix drove a second PCR of about 7 to 11 cycles. TCRdb redid the calling of the 5' RACE reads with MiXCR, one entry per CDR3 protein. The sample contains around 990,000 distinct CDR3 sequences, about 25% of which appear only once. These data were also filed under a second study, of T cells of mothers and their children. That source reports: Overlap in related mother-child pairs always slightly exceeded unrelated pairs, never significantly.

Sequenced material: blood. The V and J genes are TRBV27 and TRBJ1-1; D is ambiguous. The clonotype comes from a girl under 10 years old in good health. The CDR3 coding sequence is TGTGCGGCGGGAGATATTGAAGCTTTCTTT. Residues: CAAGDIEAFF.